The rows below give T cell receptor beta chains drawn from one sample of a study of T cell responses to AZD1222 COVID-19 vaccine. Profiled with immunoSEQ multiplex PCR; TCRdb holds only in-frame clones, not every one. Altogether about 100,000 clones are present, roughly 89% being singletons, with the ten largest covering more than 15%. This specimen consisted of peripheral blood, obtained on day 0 of AZD1222 vaccination. Receptors originate from an adult in good health. Each CDR3 is given without its conserved first and last residue.

>TRBV7-9|TRBJ2-7
ASSPSSYEQY
>TRBV6-6|TRBJ1-2
ASKEDGPYGYT
>TRBV11-2|TRBJ2-7
ASSLVGQGIGEQY
>TRBV2|TRBJ2-5
ASSLGTSGEETQY
>TRBV6-5|TRBJ1-2
ASSYSQDSPYGYT
>TRBV7-2|TRBJ2-1
ASSFSGSSYNEQF
>TRBV18|TRBJ2-7
ASSPYGPGPSYEQY
>TRBV3-1/TRBV3-2|TRBJ1-6
ASSQEGGGQYSPLH
>TRBV4-2|TRBJ2-7
ASSQEGAAYEQY
>TRBV2|TRBJ1-5
ASSEAVSSNQPQH
>TRBV15|TRBJ2-7
ATSRDQRTLHPY
>TRBV3-1/TRBV3-2|TRBJ2-1
ASSQAATAEQF
>TRBV11-2|TRBJ2-7
ASGRSEYEQY
>TRBV5-1|TRBJ1-1
ASTRQGQDTEAF
>TRBV11-2|TRBJ1-5
ASSSGQGDQPQH
>TRBV28|TRBJ1-2
ASSSGTVYGYT
>TRBV4-1|TRBJ1-1
ASSQDPGRMNTEAF
>TRBV10-3|TRBJ2-3
AISENSYTDTQY
>TRBV24-1|TRBJ2-1
ATSDSGLARPNEQF
>TRBV3-1/TRBV3-2|TRBJ1-3
ASSQDLGTAGNTIY
>TRBV12-3/TRBV12-4|TRBJ2-7
ASSTRLGEQY
>TRBV6-5|TRBJ1-4
ASTNRAGWEKLF
>TRBV2|TRBJ1-2
ASNQNVVDYGYT
>TRBV18|TRBJ1-5
ASSREADQPQH
>TRBV6-6|TRBJ1-2
ASRTGQNYGYT
>TRBV6-2/TRBV6-3|TRBJ2-1
ASSWDRYNEQF
>TRBV6-5|TRBJ2-5
ASSQSRQETQY
>TRBV5-6|TRBJ1-2
ASSLGSHGYT
>TRBV5-1|TRBJ2-1
ASSLVAGHNEQF
>TRBV5-1|TRBJ1-1
ASSLASENTEAF
>TRBV7-7|TRBJ2-1
ASSLGGGNEQF
>TRBV12-3/TRBV12-4|TRBJ1-2
ASSNVGGYT
>TRBV3-1/TRBV3-2|TRBJ2-1
ASSHERDYNNEQF
>TRBV5-1|TRBJ1-2
ASSLAQGGGYT
>TRBV6-5|TRBJ2-6
ASSELSGANVLT
>TRBV2|TRBJ1-2
ASSAIEGMSHGYT
>TRBV9|TRBJ2-1
ASSGTSGSEQF
>TRBV5-1|TRBJ1-3
ASSLVPQGRSSGNTIY
>TRBV7-3|TRBJ1-4
ASSFQSGPGEKLF
>TRBV6-5|TRBJ2-7
ASSYRAPGYEQY
>TRBV6-5|TRBJ1-2
ASSYSSGSGGYGYT
>TRBV23-1|TRBJ1-2
ASSQHRLFYGYT
>TRBV6-5|TRBJ1-3
ASRDRNTIY
>TRBV3-1/TRBV3-2|TRBJ2-1
ASSPTVLRDLTLYNEQF